The following is a T cell receptor (beta chain) sequence with its context. Authors' analysis steps: Amplification from reference gene primers served as the basis for estimated nucleated cell counts. Some clones are missing from TCRdb's copy, which holds only in-frame ones; the method was immunoSEQ multiplex PCR. V and J calls and clone size come straight from that table; D and trimming were deduced from the DNA. The table lists 110,000 or so clones, over 75% of them singletons, with 5.5% to 8.5% in the top ten. The data belong to a study of blood T cell repertoires in COVID-19. At the level of the study: The cDNA or gDNA used as material had been derived from T cells, B-cell-depleted T cells, or PBMCs.

The CDR3 consists of 14 residues. With 6 bases clipped from V and 6 bases from J, the junction kept 4 bases outside the gene matches. The germline V gene has CDR1 SGHAT and CDR2 FQNNGV. The rearrangement uses TRBV11-2 and TRBJ2-2, with 10 positions matching TRBD2. The TCR sequence derives from a woman aged 45-59 years with acute or convalescent COVID-19. Source material: peripheral blood. CDR3 sequence reads: CASRAGGRSGELFF. In DNA, the CDR3 is TGTGCCAGCAGAGCGGGGGGGCGGTCCGGGGAGCTGTTTTTT.